Below are 11 T cell receptor beta chains sequenced from a single sample in a study of follicular helper T cells after annual influenza vaccination. This table comes from immunoSEQ multiplex PCR, and its TCRdb copy is limited to in-frame clones, with some not included. Counted here are 6,500 or so clones, about 88% occurring once; the ten biggest clones make up less than 0.75%. Specified time point: 2015-2016 season, 7 days after influenza vaccination. The source material was CXCR5+ CD38- circulating T follicular helper cells from blood, sampled 7 days after influenza vaccination. Subset noted: circulating Tfh, non-naive CD4+CXCR5+PD-1+ (ICOS+CD38+ or ICOS-CD38-). All receptors come from an adult who received the influenza vaccine.

V usage is TRBV5-1 and J usage is TRBJ1-2; D gene uncertain. From germline, CDR1 is SGHRS and CDR2 YFSETQ. CDR3 length: 13 amino acids. Between the trimmed V and J ends, which lost 0 bases and 2 bases, there was a span of 5 bases. CDR3 in amino acids: CASSLEGNYGYTF. CDR3 sequence (DNA): TGCGCCAGCAGCTTGGAAGGGAACTATGGCTACACCTTC.

The chain joins TRBV6-1 to TRBJ2-7; TRBD2 matches 8 bases. V lost 6 bases, J lost 5 bases, and 9 bases stayed unmatched. Germline CDR1 MNHNS, CDR2 SASEGT. The CDR3 has 14 amino acids. CDR3 sequence reads: CASRRSLAGDEQYF. The CDR3 DNA is TGTGCCAGCAGGCGGTCGCTAGCGGGTGACGAGCAGTACTTC.

The CDR3 sequence: CASSEPSGATQPQHF. CDR3 coding DNA: TGTGCCAGCAGTGAGCCCTCGGGGGCGACTCAGCCCCAGCATTTT. The rearrangement links TRBV6-1 to TRBJ1-5; D might be TRBD1 (6 bases). Trimming cost V 3 bases and J 6 bases, with 15 bases left between them. Germline-derived CDR1 and CDR2 are MNHNS and SASEGT. This CDR3 is built from 15 residues.

The chain carries TRBV19 and TRBJ2-2; the D is unclear. CDR3 size: 14 residues. Germline lookup yields CDR1 LNHDA and CDR2 SQIVND (reference sequence). V was trimmed by 9 bases and J by 3 bases, leaving 14 bases between them. This chain's CDR3 is CARPVGTHTGELFF. CDR3 nucleotide sequence: TGTGCCAGACCGGTGGGTACGCACACCGGGGAGCTGTTTTTT.

The rearrangement joins TRBV19 to TRBJ2-1, with D tentatively TRBD2 (6 bases). The V gene's germline CDR1 is LNHDA and CDR2 SQIVND (reference sequence). Trimming stripped 9 bases from V and 0 bases from J, with 9 bases between. CDR3 length: 13 residues. CDR3 in DNA: TGTGCCAGCGGGGGAAGCTCCTACAATGAGCAGTTCTTC. It encodes CASGGSSYNEQFF. The variable domain in full, with the rest retrieved from reference TRBV19 and TRBJ2-1, is DGGITQSPKYLFRKEGQNVTLSCEQNLNHDAMYWYRQDPGQGLRLIYYSQIVNDFQKGDIAEGYSVSREKKESFPLTVTSAQKNPTAFYLCASGGSSYNEQFFGPGTRLTVL.

The genes are TRBV2 and TRBJ1-1; D unclear. Trimming took off 6 bases at V and 0 bases at J, with 5 bases between the two ends. Germline-derived CDR1 and CDR2 are SNHLY and FYNNEI. This CDR3 is 12 amino acids long. CDR3 DNA: TGTGCCAGCAGGGCTATGAACACTGAAGCTTTCTTT. Translated: CASRAMNTEAFF.

The rearrangement joins TRBV15 to TRBJ2-1, with D perhaps TRBD2 (6 bases). The CDR3 is made up of 16 amino acids. The V end lost 5 bases, the J end lost 2 bases, and 16 bases lay between the germline ends. Germline V gives CDR1 LNHNV, CDR2 YYDKDF (reference sequence). The CDR3 coding sequence is TGTGCCACCAGCCGAAAAGGGACGGGGGCCTACAATGAGCAGTTCTTC. Translated: CATSRKGTGAYNEQFF. The variable domain in full, completed from reference TRBV15 and TRBJ2-1, reads DAMVIQNPRYQVTQFGKPVTLSCSQTLNHNVMYWYQQKSSQAPKLLFHYYDKDFNNEADTPDNFQSRRPNTSFCFLDIRSPGLGDTAMYLCATSRKGTGAYNEQFFGPGTRLTVL.

The rearrangement links TRBV14 to TRBJ1-1, with a tentative D call TRBD1 (5 bases). The V gene lost 4 bases and the J gene lost 4 bases, with 10 bases spanning the gap. CDR3 length equals 13 residues. Germline loops: CDR1 SGHDN, CDR2 FVKESK. The CDR3 spells CASSPSRGTEAFF. The DNA for the CDR3 is TGTGCCAGCAGCCCCTCAAGGGGCACTGAAGCTTTCTTT. The full variable domain, its missing parts supplied by reference TRBV14 and TRBJ1-1, is EAGVTQFPSHSVIEKGQTVTLRCDPISGHDNLYWYRRVMGKEIKFLLHFVKESKQDESGMPNNRFLAERTGGTYSTLKVQPAELEDSGVYFCASSPSRGTEAFFGQGTRLTVV.

This sequence joins TRBV6-1 and TRBJ2-7, with no clear D. V lost 2 bases and J 6 bases, leaving 23 bases between the germline ends. The CDR3 has 17 amino acids. Germline CDR1 MNHNS, CDR2 SASEGT. The CDR3 spells CASSEYSGMEFVGEQYF. The CDR3 nucleotides read TGTGCCAGCAGTGAATATTCTGGTATGGAGTTTGTAGGCGAGCAGTACTTC.

The chain carries TRBV10-3 and TRBJ2-3; 11 bases align to TRBD1. This CDR3 is built from 16 residues. Germline CDR1 reads ENHRY; CDR2 reads SYGVKD. Trimming took 5 bases from V and 4 from J; bases not matched to a gene: 8. In DNA form, the CDR3 reads TGTGCCATCAGTCCCCAGGGACAGGGGGGGGCAGATACGCAGTATTTT. As protein: CAISPQGQGGADTQYF.

This clone was counted a single time. The chain couples TRBV7-6 to TRBJ2-1; 9 bases are shared with TRBD2. J was trimmed by 3 bases and V by 2 bases; bases with no gene match: 2. From germline, CDR1 is SGHVS and CDR2 FNYEAQ. The CDR3 totals 15 residues. The CDR3 region is CASSLSSGIYNEQFF. In DNA, the CDR3 is TGTGCCAGCAGCTTATCTAGCGGGATCTACAATGAGCAGTTCTTC. Full variable domain (missing parts from reference TRBV7-6 and TRBJ2-1): GAGVSQSPRYKVTKRGQDVALRCDPISGHVSLYWYRQALGQGPEFLTYFNYEAQQDKSGLPNDRFSAERPEGSISTLTIQRTEQRDSAMYRCASSLSSGIYNEQFFGPGTRLTVL.